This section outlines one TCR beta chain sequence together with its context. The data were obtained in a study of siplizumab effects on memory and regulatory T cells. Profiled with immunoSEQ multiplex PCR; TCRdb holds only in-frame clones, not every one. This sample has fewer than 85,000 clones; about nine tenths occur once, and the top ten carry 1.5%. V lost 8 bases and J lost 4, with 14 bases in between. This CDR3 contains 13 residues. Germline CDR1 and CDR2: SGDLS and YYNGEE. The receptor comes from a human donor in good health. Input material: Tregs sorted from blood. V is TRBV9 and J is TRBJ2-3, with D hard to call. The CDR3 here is CASSSRRADTQYF. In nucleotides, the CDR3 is TGTGCCAGTAGTAGTCGTCGCGCAGATACGCAGTATTTT.